The clone carrying this T cell receptor (beta chain) came up a few times. The CDR3 is made up of 16 amino acids. The germline CDR1 and CDR2 sequences are LGHNA and YSLEER. V lost 4 bases to trimming and J lost 6 bases; unmatched junction nucleotides: 12. The data were taken from a study of blood T cell repertoires in COVID-19. Across the study: PBMCs, B-cell-depleted T cells, or T cells were the source of the cDNA or gDNA that made up the material.

Sequencing was performed with immunoSEQ multiplex PCR; in TCRdb, only in-frame clones are kept and a portion is missing. This table holds fewer than 120,000 clones, roughly 87% found once. The chain has TRBV4-3 and TRBJ1-2; 9 bases line up with TRBD1. Sequences were obtained from peripheral blood. This sequence was found in a human donor in a cohort sampled during active COVID-19. CDR3 sequence (DNA): TGCGCCAGCAGCCCCGCGCGGGATGGGACAGGGAATGGCTACACCTTC. Encoded protein: CASSPARDGTGNGYTF.